These 9 T cell receptor beta chains originate from one sample sequenced in a study of T cell clones after liver transplantation. The protocol was immunoSEQ multiplex PCR, while the TCRdb copy is restricted to in-frame clones and leaves out a portion. The sample includes 40,000 to 65,000 clones, approximately 84% of them seen just once. This specimen was CD4+ T cells from blood, taken before liver transplant. These receptors all stem from a human donor who received a liver transplant.

The chain joins TRBV14 to TRBJ1-2; D is possibly TRBD1 (6 bases). Germline V CDR1 and CDR2: SGHDN, FVKESK. Trimming stripped 3 bases from V and 7 bases from J, with 12 bases between. The CDR3 length is 13 residues. The CDR3 reads CASSQQGTRGYTF. The CDR3, as DNA: TGTGCCAGCAGCCAGCAGGGGACTCGTGGCTACACCTTC.

This chain links TRBV12-5 with TRBJ2-7, with TRBD2 matching over 11 bases. V gave up 7 bases and J gave up 3 bases; unmatched junction bases: 2. This CDR3 has 13 residues. Per the germline V gene, CDR1 is LGHNT and CDR2 is FRNRAP. The CDR3 nucleotides read TGTGCTAGTGCACTAGCGGGGGACTACGAGCAGTACTTC. Protein product: CASALAGDYEQYF. Variable domain in full (rest from reference TRBV12-5 and TRBJ2-7): DARVTQTPRHKVTEMGQEVTMRCQPILGHNTVFWYRQTMMQGLELLAYFRNRAPLDDSGMPKDRFSAEMPDATLATLKIQPSEPRDSAVYFCASALAGDYEQYFGPGTRLTVT.

This chain connects TRBV7-3 to TRBJ2-3, with D unclear. Germline CDR1 reads SGHTA; CDR2 reads FQGTGA. Deletions cut 4 bases from V and 0 bases from J, with 14 bases between. This CDR3 has 16 amino acids. The CDR3 sequence: CASSSDRDGSTDTQYF. CDR3 nucleotide sequence: TGTGCCAGCAGCTCGGACCGAGATGGAAGCACAGATACGCAGTATTTT.

The CDR3 DNA follows: TGCGCCAGCAGATCGGGACTAGCGGGGGCAGATACGCAGTATTTT. It yields the protein CASRSGLAGADTQYF. This rearrangement joins TRBV5-1 to TRBJ2-3; 14 bases map to TRBD2. The CDR3 runs 15 residues. Germline trimming cut 5 bases from V and 4 bases from J; bases unmatched to any gene: 3. The germline CDR1 and CDR2 sequences are SGHRS and YFSETQ.

J is TRBJ1-1 and V is TRBV20-1, with D unclear. V was clipped by 3 bases and J by 5 bases, with 4 bases between them. This CDR3 contains 10 residues. Per germline, CDR1 DFQATT and CDR2 SNEGSKA (reference sequence). CDR3 DNA: TGCAGTGCTAGGGGGACTGAAGCTTTCTTT. It translates to CSARGTEAFF.

The rearrangement uses TRBV7-9 and TRBJ2-2; D uncertain. Per the germline V gene, CDR1 is SEHNR and CDR2 is FQNEAQ (reference sequence). This CDR3 has 14 amino acids. The ends were cut back, 5 bases at V and 4 bases at J, with 11 bases in the middle. Here the CDR3 reads CASSHMAPTGELFF. CDR3 nucleotide sequence: TGTGCCAGCAGCCATATGGCGCCCACCGGGGAGCTGTTTTTT. Full variable domain (rest looked up from reference TRBV7-9 and TRBJ2-2): DTGVSQNPRHKITKRGQNVTFRCDPISEHNRLYWYRQTLGQGPEFLTYFQNEAQLEKSRLLSDRFSAERPKGSFSTLEIQRTEQGDSAMYLCASSHMAPTGELFFGEGSRLTVL.

The CDR3 DNA sequence: TGTGCCAGTAGTATTTCGGCGAGCTATGGCTACACCTTC. It translates to CASSISASYGYTF. This rearrangement joins TRBV19 to TRBJ1-2; D not resolved. Deletions cut 3 bases from V and 4 bases from J, with 9 bases between. This CDR3 comprises 13 residues. Germline V lookup: CDR1 LNHDA, CDR2 SQIVND (reference sequence).

The chain has TRBV27 and TRBJ2-5; maybe TRBD1 (6 bases). The germline V gene has CDR1 MNHEY and CDR2 SMNVEV (reference sequence). The CDR3 extends over 16 amino acids. V dropped 6 bases and J dropped 7 bases, with 24 bases sitting between them. The DNA of the CDR3 is TGTGCCAGCAGCGCAAACCCCGGACAGACCTTCGGGACCCAGTACTTC. The encoded protein is CASSANPGQTFGTQYF.

The table lists this clone with a few counts. The chain links TRBV29-1 to TRBJ1-2; the D is unclear. This CDR3 has 11 residues. Germline assignment: CDR1 SQVTM and CDR2 ANQGSEA. Trimming stripped 0 bases from V and 2 bases from J, with 1 base between. CDR3 amino acids: CSVEENYGYTF. In DNA form, the CDR3 reads TGCAGCGTTGAAGAGAACTATGGCTACACCTTC. The whole variable domain, filled in from reference TRBV29-1 and TRBJ1-2, reads SAVISQKPSRDICQRGTSLTIQCQVDSQVTMMFWYRQQPGQSLTLIATANQGSEATYESGFVIDKFPISRPNLTFSTLTVSNMSPEDSSIYLCSVEENYGYTFGSGTRLTVV.